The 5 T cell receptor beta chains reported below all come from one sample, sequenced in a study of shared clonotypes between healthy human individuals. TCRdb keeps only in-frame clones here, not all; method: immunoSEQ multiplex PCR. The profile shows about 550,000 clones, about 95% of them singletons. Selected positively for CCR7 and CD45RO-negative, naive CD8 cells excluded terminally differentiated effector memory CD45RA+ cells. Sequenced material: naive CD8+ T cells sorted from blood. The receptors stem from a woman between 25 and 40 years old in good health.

The CDR3 DNA follows: TGTGCCACCGGCCGAGAGCGGGAGGGGAATGAGCAGTTCTTC. The encoded protein is CATGREREGNEQFF. The chain links TRBV7-9 to TRBJ2-1, with TRBD2 identical over 10 bases. Germline V gene data show CDR1 as SEHNR and CDR2 as FQNEAQ (reference sequence). The ends lost 10 bases at V and 7 bases at J; junction bases unmatched: 10. CDR3 size: 14 residues. The whole variable domain, filled in from reference TRBV7-9 and TRBJ2-1, reads DTGVSQNPRHKITKRGQNVTFRCDPISEHNRLYWYRQTLGQGPEFLTYFQNEAQLEKSRLLSDRFSAERPKGSFSTLEIQRTEQGDSAMYLCATGREREGNEQFFGPGTRLTVL.

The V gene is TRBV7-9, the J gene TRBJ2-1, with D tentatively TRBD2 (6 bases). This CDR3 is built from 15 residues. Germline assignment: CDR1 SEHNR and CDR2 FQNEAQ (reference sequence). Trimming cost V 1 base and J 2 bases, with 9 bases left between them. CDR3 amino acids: CASSLVLAPYNEQFF. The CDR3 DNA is TGTGCCAGCAGCTTAGTACTAGCACCCTACAATGAGCAGTTCTTC.

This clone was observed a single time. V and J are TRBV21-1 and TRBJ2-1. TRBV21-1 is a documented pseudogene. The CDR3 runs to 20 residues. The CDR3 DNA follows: TGTGCCAGCACCCAAAGCACGGGGGTGGTGCGGAGGCTACAGGGCAATGAGCAGTTCTTC. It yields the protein CASTQSTGVVRRLQGNEQFF.

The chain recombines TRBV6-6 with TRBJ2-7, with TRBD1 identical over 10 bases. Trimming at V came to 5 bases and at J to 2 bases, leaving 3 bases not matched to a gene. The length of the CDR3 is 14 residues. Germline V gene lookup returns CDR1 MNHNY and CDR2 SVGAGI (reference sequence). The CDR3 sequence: CASSGTGVPYEQYF. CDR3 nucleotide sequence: TGTGCCAGCAGTGGGACAGGGGTTCCCTACGAGCAGTACTTC.

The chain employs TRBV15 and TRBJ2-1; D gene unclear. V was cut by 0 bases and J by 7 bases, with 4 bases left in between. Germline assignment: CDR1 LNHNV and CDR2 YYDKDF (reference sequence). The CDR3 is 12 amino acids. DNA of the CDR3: TGTGCCACCAGCAGAGATAGGAATGAGCAGTTCTTC. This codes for CATSRDRNEQFF. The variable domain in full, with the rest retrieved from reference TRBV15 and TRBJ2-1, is DAMVIQNPRYQVTQFGKPVTLSCSQTLNHNVMYWYQQKSSQAPKLLFHYYDKDFNNEADTPDNFQSRRPNTSFCFLDIRSPGLGDTAMYLCATSRDRNEQFFGPGTRLTVL.